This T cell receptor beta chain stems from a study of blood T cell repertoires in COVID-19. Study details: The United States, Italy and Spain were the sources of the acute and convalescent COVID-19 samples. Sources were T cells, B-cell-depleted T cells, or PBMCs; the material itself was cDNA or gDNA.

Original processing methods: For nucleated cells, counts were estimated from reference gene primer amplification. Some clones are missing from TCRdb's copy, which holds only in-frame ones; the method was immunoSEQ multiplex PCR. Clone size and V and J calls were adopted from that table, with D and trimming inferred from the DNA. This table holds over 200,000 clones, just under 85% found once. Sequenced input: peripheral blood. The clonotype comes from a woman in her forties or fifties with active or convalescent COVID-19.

The CDR3 is CASGPGGYPGETQYF. The CDR3 coding sequence is TGTGCTAGTGGACCAGGGGGCTACCCGGGTGAGACCCAGTACTTC. The V and J genes are TRBV12-5 and TRBJ2-5; TRBD1 matches 8 bases. The CDR3 has 15 residues. Germline CDR1 and CDR2: LGHNT and FRNRAP. V was clipped by 6 bases and J by 5 bases; unmatched bases: 11.